These 17 T cell receptor beta chains were all obtained from the same sample, sequenced in a study of blood T cell repertoires in COVID-19. This table comes from immunoSEQ multiplex PCR, and its TCRdb copy is limited to in-frame clones, with some not included. This table holds about 48,000 clones, just over 90% found once. The sample consisted of peripheral blood. The receptors here all came from a man in his 70s with acute or convalescent COVID-19.

The rearrangement uses TRBV6-2 or TRBV6-3 and TRBJ2-1; D might be TRBD2 (6 bases). With 5 bases removed from V and 5 bases from J, the gap between germline ends came to 16 bases. The germline V gene has CDR1 MNHEY and CDR2 SVGEGT. This CDR3 is 15 amino acids long. CDR3 protein: CASSPVPGRNNEQFF. DNA for the CDR3: TGTGCCAGCAGTCCCGTGCCAGGGAGGAACAATGAGCAGTTCTTC.

The chain is built from TRBV6-5 and TRBJ2-1; 7 bases agree with TRBD1. The CDR3 length is 13 residues. Looked up from germline, CDR1 is MNHEY and CDR2 is SVGAGI. J lost 5 bases, V lost 4 bases, and 2 bases had no gene match. CDR3 protein: CASSFGTDNEQFF. Written as DNA, the CDR3 is TGTGCCAGCAGTTTCGGGACAGACAATGAGCAGTTCTTC.

V usage is TRBV7-8 and J usage is TRBJ2-6, with unresolved D. The germline V gene has CDR1 SGHVS and CDR2 FQNEAQ. This CDR3 region has 15 residues. Trimming stripped 3 bases from V and 0 bases from J, with 6 bases between. The CDR3 nucleotides are TGTGCCAGCAGCTTTCGAGGCTCTGGGGCCAACGTCCTGACTTTC. The encoded protein is CASSFRGSGANVLTF.

The V call is TRBV6-6, the J call TRBJ1-3; D is undetermined. V was shortened by 5 bases and J by 4 bases, with 6 bases between the two germline ends. The CDR3 extends over 12 amino acids. Per the germline V gene, CDR1 is MNHNY and CDR2 is SVGAGI (reference sequence). CDR3 DNA sequence: TGTGCCAGCAGTGCGACAGGAAACACCATATATTTT. It codes for CASSATGNTIYF.

The CDR3 reads CASSISPAKNIQYF. DNA of the CDR3: TGTGCCAGTAGTATTAGTCCGGCCAAAAACATTCAGTACTTC. The chain has TRBV19 and TRBJ2-4, with D hard to call. V lost 3 bases and J 1 base, leaving 7 bases between the germline ends. Germline lookup yields CDR1 LNHDA and CDR2 SQIVND (reference sequence). CDR3 length: 14 amino acids.

This sequence joins TRBV5-6 and TRBJ2-3, with TRBD1 identical over 9 bases. V shed 0 bases, J shed 3 bases, and the junction held 5 bases outside the gene matches. CDR3 length: 16 amino acids. The V gene's germline CDR1 is SGHDT and CDR2 YYEEEE. This chain's CDR3 is CASSLGRDRVTDTQYF. For the CDR3, the DNA is TGTGCCAGCAGCTTGGGCCGGGACAGGGTGACAGATACGCAGTATTTT. Together with reference TRBV5-6 and TRBJ2-3, the CDR3 gives the full variable domain: DAGVTQSPTHLIKTRGQQVTLRCSPKSGHDTVSWYQQALGQGPQFIFQYYEEEERQRGNFPDRFSGHQFPNYSSELNVNALLLGDSALYLCASSLGRDRVTDTQYFGPGTRLTVL.

This chain links TRBV28 with TRBJ2-1, with D maybe TRBD2 (6 bases). CDR1 is MDHEN, CDR2 SYDVKM, per germline. CDR3 length: 12 residues. Trimming removed 4 bases from V and 6 bases from J, with 7 bases in between. The CDR3 DNA is TGTGCCAGCAGTTCGGAGGGCAATGAGCAGTTCTTC. Protein: CASSSEGNEQFF.

V is TRBV7-8 and J is TRBJ2-3; 12 nucleotides line up with TRBD2. The CDR3 contains 16 residues. V was clipped by 5 bases and J by 2 bases; unmatched bases: 5. Germline loops: CDR1 SGHVS, CDR2 FQNEAQ. The CDR3, as DNA: TGTGCCAGCAGCCCCCGGACTAGCGGGACCACAGATACGCAGTATTTT. Translated: CASSPRTSGTTDTQYF.

The chain uses TRBV20-1 and TRBJ1-1; weak D call: TRBD1 (5 bases). Germline V CDR1 and CDR2: DFQATT, SNEGSKA (reference sequence). Trimming stripped 4 bases from V and 6 bases from J, with 9 bases between. The CDR3 is 11 residues long. CDR3 bases: TGCAGTGCTAACGAACAGGCTGAAGCTTTCTTT. It codes for CSANEQAEAFF.

This clone came up once. The chain couples TRBV29-1 to TRBJ2-7; 9 nucleotides agree with TRBD1. CDR3 length: 14 amino acids. After removal of 6 bases from V and 2 bases from J, the junction contained 8 bases not matched to a gene. Per the germline V gene, CDR1 is SQVTM and CDR2 is ANQGSEA. For the CDR3, the DNA is TGCAGCGTAACTCGGACAGGGGAGGCCTACGAGCAGTACTTC. Amino acid sequence: CSVTRTGEAYEQYF.

This chain joins TRBV7-6 and TRBJ2-1; D uncertain. There are 15 residues in the CDR3. CDR1 SGHVS and CDR2 FNYEAQ come from the germline V gene. V was pared by 1 base and J by 1 base, with 8 bases between. CDR3 coding DNA: TGTGCCAGCAGCTTAGAGGTAGCATCCTACAATGAGCAGTTCTTC. Protein product: CASSLEVASYNEQFF.

The chain recombines TRBV11-2 with TRBJ1-6; D unresolved. CDR1 and CDR2 from the germline V gene are SGHAT and FQNNGV. The CDR3 is 18 amino acids. V lost 5 bases and J 0 bases, leaving 17 bases between the germline ends. The CDR3 loop is CASSPGAGWSSYNSPLHF. CDR3 nucleotides: TGTGCCAGCAGCCCCGGAGCCGGATGGAGCTCCTATAATTCACCCCTCCACTTT.

V is TRBV28 and J is TRBJ1-2; TRBD1 might be the D (5 bases). V shed 8 bases and J shed 4 bases, with 14 bases lying between them. Germline CDR1 MDHEN, CDR2 SYDVKM. CDR3 size: 13 residues. The CDR3 spells CASSKGGAYGYTF. The CDR3 region has the DNA TGTGCCAGCTCCAAGGGAGGGGCCTATGGCTACACCTTC.

This sequence joins TRBV27 and TRBJ2-4, with D unresolved. Deletions cut 7 bases from V and 3 bases from J, with 10 bases between. CDR1 and CDR2 from the germline V gene are MNHEY and SMNVEV (reference sequence). The CDR3 totals 13 residues. In nucleotides, the CDR3 is TGTGCCAGCATTGGGTCGGGCAAAAACATTCAGTACTTC. Encoded protein: CASIGSGKNIQYF.

This chain links TRBV19 with TRBJ1-2; a weak D match, TRBD1 (6 bases). This CDR3 spans 13 amino acids. V lost 7 bases to trimming and J lost 7 bases, with 16 bases between them. Germline lookup yields CDR1 LNHDA and CDR2 SQIVND (reference sequence). CDR3 sequence reads: CASTFLGAAGYTF. DNA of the CDR3: TGTGCCAGTACCTTCCTGGGGGCGGCTGGCTACACCTTC.

The V gene is TRBV30, the J gene TRBJ1-4; TRBD1 matches at 9 bases. Trimming took 1 base from V and 7 from J; bases not matched to a gene: 7. The germline V gene has CDR1 GTSNPN and CDR2 SVGIG (reference sequence). The CDR3 spans 15 residues. CDR3 DNA sequence: TGTGCCTGGAGTGGACAGGGGGTCCGAACTGAAAAACTGTTTTTT. This gives the protein CAWSGQGVRTEKLFF. The variable domain in full, with the rest retrieved from reference TRBV30 and TRBJ1-4, is SQTIHQWPATLVQPVGSPLSLECTVEGTSNPNLYWYRQAAGRGLQLLFYSVGIGQISSEVPQNLSASRPQDRQFILSSKKLLLSDSGFYLCAWSGQGVRTEKLFFGSGTQLSVL.

The V and J genes are TRBV7-8 and TRBJ1-2, with D possibly matching TRBD1 (6 bases). In germline, CDR1 is SGHVS, CDR2 FQNEAQ. The V and J ends lost 4 bases and 1 base respectively, with 13 bases between them. The CDR3 totals 15 residues. The DNA of the CDR3 is TGTGCCAGCAGCTCTATCGGGACAATTAACTATGGCTACACCTTC. It encodes CASSSIGTINYGYTF.